This entry concerns a single TCR beta chain. The antigen is undetermined. Amplification used 60 Vbeta primers and 13 Jbeta primers. Assay used: immunoSEQ multiplex PCR; TCRdb lists only in-frame clones, some missing. The table records 150,000 to 200,000 clones, approximately 80% of them present only once. The data were obtained in a study of cytomegalovirus exposure and HLA in healthy donors. Regarding the study as a whole: The records held CMV serostatus as the only immune exposure information. One cluster of highly shared sequence variants probably arose as a sequencing artifact. A missense variant in DCLRE1C was later tied to TCR beta V- and J-gene trimming.

Germline V gene data show CDR1 as SGHTA and CDR2 as FQGNSA. The CDR3 has 15 residues. V lost 1 base to trimming and J lost 4 bases, with 13 bases between them. Material for sequencing was PBMCs. J is TRBJ1-1 and V is TRBV7-2; tentative D call: TRBD1 (5 bases). The TCR comes from a woman aged 25 to 39 in good health and CMV-seronegative. CDR3 protein: CASSLGIAQGTEAFF. The DNA for the CDR3 is TGTGCCAGCAGCTTAGGGATCGCCCAGGGCACTGAAGCTTTCTTT.